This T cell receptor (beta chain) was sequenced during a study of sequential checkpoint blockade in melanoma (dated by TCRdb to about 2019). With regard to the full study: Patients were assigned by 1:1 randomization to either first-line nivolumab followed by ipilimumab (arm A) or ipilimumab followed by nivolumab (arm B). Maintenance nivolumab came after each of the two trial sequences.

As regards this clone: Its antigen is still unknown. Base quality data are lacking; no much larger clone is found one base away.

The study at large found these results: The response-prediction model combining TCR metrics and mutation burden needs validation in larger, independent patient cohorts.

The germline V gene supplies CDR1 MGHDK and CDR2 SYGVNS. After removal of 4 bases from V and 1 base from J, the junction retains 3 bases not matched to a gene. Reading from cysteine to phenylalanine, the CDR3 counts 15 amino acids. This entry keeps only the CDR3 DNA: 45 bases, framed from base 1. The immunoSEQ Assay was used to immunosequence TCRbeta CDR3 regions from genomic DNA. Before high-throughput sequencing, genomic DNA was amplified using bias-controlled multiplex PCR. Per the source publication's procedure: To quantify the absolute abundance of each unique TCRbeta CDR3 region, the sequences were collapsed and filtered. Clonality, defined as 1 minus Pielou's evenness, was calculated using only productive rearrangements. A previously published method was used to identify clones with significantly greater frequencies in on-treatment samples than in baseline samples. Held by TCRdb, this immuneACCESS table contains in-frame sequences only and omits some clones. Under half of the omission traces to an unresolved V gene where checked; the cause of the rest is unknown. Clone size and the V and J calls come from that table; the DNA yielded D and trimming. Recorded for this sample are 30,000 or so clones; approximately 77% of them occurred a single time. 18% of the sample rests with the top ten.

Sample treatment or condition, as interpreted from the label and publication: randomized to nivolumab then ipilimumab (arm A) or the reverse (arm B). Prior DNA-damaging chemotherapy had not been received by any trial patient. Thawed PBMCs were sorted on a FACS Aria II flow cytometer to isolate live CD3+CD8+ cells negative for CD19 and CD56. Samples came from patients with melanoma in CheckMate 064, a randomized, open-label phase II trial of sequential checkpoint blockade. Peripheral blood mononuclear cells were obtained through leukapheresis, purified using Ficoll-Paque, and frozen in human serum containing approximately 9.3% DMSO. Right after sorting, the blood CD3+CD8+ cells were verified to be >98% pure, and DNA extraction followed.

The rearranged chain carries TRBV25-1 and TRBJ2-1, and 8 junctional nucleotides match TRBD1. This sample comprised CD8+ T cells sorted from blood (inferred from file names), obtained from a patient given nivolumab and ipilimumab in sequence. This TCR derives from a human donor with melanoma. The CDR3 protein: CASSAYRGSYNEQFF. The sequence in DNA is TGTGCCAGCAGTGCCTACAGGGGGTCCTACAATGAGCAGTTCTTC.